This TCR beta chain originates from a study of blood T cell repertoires in COVID-19. Study-level background: From the United States, Italy and Spain came samples of acute and convalescent COVID-19. PBMCs, B-cell-depleted T cells, or T cells provided the cDNA or gDNA that made up the material.

Sequenced by immunoSEQ multiplex PCR; TCRdb stores in-frame clones only, minus some. Of 35,000 to 50,000 clones in the sample, just over 85% are singletons; the top ten hold 55% to 70%. The germline V gene has CDR1 MDHEN and CDR2 SYDVKM. Unmatched junction bases numbered 7, after V lost 5 bases and J lost 4 bases. The CDR3 has 15 amino acids. This clone was recorded only once. J is TRBJ1-5 and V is TRBV28, with 8 bases aligning to TRBD1. The origin of this receptor is a man aged 70-80 years with acute or convalescent COVID-19. The specimen sequenced was peripheral blood. This CDR3 reads CASSIADRANQPQHF. As DNA, the CDR3 is TGTGCCAGCAGTATCGCGGACAGGGCTAATCAGCCCCAGCATTTT.